These 24 T cell receptor beta chains came from one sample sequenced in a study of blood T cell repertoires in COVID-19 (dated by TCRdb to 2020 to 2022). The library came from the immunoSEQ multiplex PCR assay. TCRdb stores this immuneACCESS table with in-frame sequences only. Part of the clones is absent; in the studies checked, under half of the shortfall reflects unresolved V genes, and no reason is known for the rest. The sample yields a few hundred thousand clones; over 75% were counted once. About 1.9% of the sample is held by the ten biggest clonotypes. Specimen: PBMCs or T cells enriched from blood (not recorded which). These TCRs come from a man aged 35 to 55 in a cohort exposed to, infected with or recovered from COVID-19 (not recorded which).

The chain couples TRBV3-1 (or the pseudogene TRBV3-2) to TRBJ1-2, with 10 bases matching TRBD1. Germline lookup yields CDR1 LGHDT and CDR2 YNNKEL (reference sequence). Trimming removed 4 bases from V and 6 bases from J; junction bases left unmatched: 8. The CDR3 runs to 15 residues. CDR3 region: CASSLIPGTGDGYTF. The CDR3 bases are TGTGCCAGCAGCCTGATACCCGGGACAGGGGATGGCTACACCTTC.

The rearrangement joins TRBV9 to TRBJ2-2; D is undetermined. The germline V gene has CDR1 SGDLS and CDR2 YYNGEE. This CDR3 spans 13 amino acids. V lost 0 bases to trimming and J lost 3 bases, with 3 bases between them. CDR3 DNA sequence: TGTGCCAGCAGCGTAGGAGACACCGGGGAGCTGTTTTTT. This sequence encodes CASSVGDTGELFF.

This chain joins TRBV5-1 and TRBJ1-5; D is ambiguous. V lost 4 bases and J lost 3, with 11 bases in between. CDR3 size: 14 residues. The V gene's germline CDR1 is SGHRS and CDR2 YFSETQ. CDR3 in amino acids: CASSPTGFNQPQHF. The CDR3 bases are TGCGCCAGCAGCCCCACCGGGTTCAATCAGCCCCAGCATTTT. Together with reference TRBV5-1 and TRBJ1-5, the CDR3 gives the full variable domain: KAGVTQTPRYLIKTRGQQVTLSCSPISGHRSVSWYQQTPGQGLQFLFEYFSETQRNKGNFPGRFSGRQFSNSRSEMNVSTLELGDSALYLCASSPTGFNQPQHFGDGTRLSIL.

The chain carries TRBV30 and TRBJ2-1; 7 bases line up with TRBD2. The CDR3 is made up of 15 amino acids. With 3 bases clipped from V and 8 bases from J, the junction kept 13 bases outside the gene matches. The germline V gene encodes CDR1 GTSNPN and CDR2 SVGIG (reference sequence). Here the CDR3 reads CAWSPGLAGVDEQFF. The CDR3 bases are TGTGCCTGGAGCCCGGGACTGGCGGGAGTCGATGAGCAGTTCTTC.

The chain is built from TRBV7-9 and TRBJ2-2; TRBD1 matches at 7 bases. The V and J ends lost 5 bases and 0 bases, in that order; junction bases with no gene match: 6. Germline CDR1 is SEHNR and CDR2 is FQNEAQ (reference sequence). The CDR3 consists of 16 residues. Written as DNA, the CDR3 is TGTGCCAGCAGCCCCCGACAGGGAGCGAACACCGGGGAGCTGTTTTTT. Amino acids: CASSPRQGANTGELFF. The whole variable domain, filled in from reference TRBV7-9 and TRBJ2-2, reads DTGVSQNPRHKITKRGQNVTFRCDPISEHNRLYWYRQTLGQGPEFLTYFQNEAQLEKSRLLSDRFSAERPKGSFSTLEIQRTEQGDSAMYLCASSPRQGANTGELFFGEGSRLTVL.

The V call is TRBV28, the J call TRBJ1-5, with unresolved D. Trimming left V 6 bases short and J 2 bases short, with 5 bases between. This CDR3 region has 12 residues. The germline CDR1 and CDR2 sequences are MDHEN and SYDVKM. In DNA form, the CDR3 reads TGTGCCAGCAGGTCTGGCAATCAGCCCCAGCATTTT. Amino acid sequence: CASRSGNQPQHF.

The CDR3, as DNA: TGTGCCAGCAGCTTAGGTCAGGGTCAGGGCTATGGCTACACCTTC. This sequence encodes CASSLGQGQGYGYTF. The J gene is TRBJ1-2, the V gene TRBV7-8, with TRBD1 as a possible D gene (5 bases). The CDR3 length is 15 residues. Germline V lookup: CDR1 SGHVS, CDR2 FQNEAQ. Trimming removed 1 base from V and 4 bases from J, with 13 bases in between.

CDR3 in amino acids: CSASDRGRNYGYTF. The CDR3 DNA sequence: TGCAGTGCTAGTGACAGGGGGCGTAACTATGGCTACACCTTC. V usage is TRBV20-1 and J usage is TRBJ1-2; 10 bases are a match to TRBD1. CDR3 length: 14 residues. The V and J ends lost 3 bases and 1 base, in that order; junction bases with no gene match: 2. Per germline, CDR1 DFQATT and CDR2 SNEGSKA (reference sequence).

The V and J genes are TRBV12-2 and TRBJ2-3; the table's TRBD1 call for D was not verified on the DNA. TRBV12-2 is recorded as a pseudogene. The CDR3 extends over 16 amino acids. The CDR3 nucleotides read TGTGCAAGTCGCTTATGCCGGCCACAGGGGTGGGATACGCAGTATTTT. Its translation: CASRLCRPQGWDTQYF.

This chain joins TRBV20-1 and TRBJ2-1; tentative D call: TRBD2 (6 bases). This CDR3 contains 11 residues. V lost 3 bases, J lost 13 bases, and 13 bases lay in between. The germline V gene has CDR1 DFQATT and CDR2 SNEGSKA (reference sequence). For the CDR3, the DNA is TGCAGTGCTAGGGGCCCCGGGACTCAGTTCTTC. This sequence encodes CSARGPGTQFF.

The V gene is TRBV18, the J gene TRBJ2-1, with D possibly being TRBD1 (5 bases). The germline CDR1 and CDR2 sequences are KGHSH and LQKENI. Trimming took off 3 bases at V and 7 bases at J, with 10 bases between the two ends. There are 13 residues in the CDR3. CDR3 residues: CASSPSDSNEQFF. The CDR3 region has the DNA TGTGCCAGCTCACCTTCAGACAGTAATGAGCAGTTCTTC.

This clone was seen only once. The V gene is TRBV3-1 (or the pseudogene TRBV3-2), the J gene TRBJ2-7; 9 bases fit TRBD2. CDR1 and CDR2 (germline): LGHDT, YNNKEL (reference sequence). V shed 2 bases and J 7 bases; nucleotides not matched to a gene: 6. The CDR3 is made up of 14 amino acids. This chain's CDR3 is CASSQRAGGPEQYF. CDR3 DNA sequence: TGTGCCAGCAGCCAACGAGCGGGAGGACCTGAGCAGTACTTC.

This clone has just a few counts. The rearrangement links TRBV30 to TRBJ1-1, with 7 nucleotides matching TRBD1. V lost 4 bases and J lost 1; bases outside the gene matches: 6. Looked up from germline, CDR1 is GTSNPN and CDR2 is SVGIG (reference sequence). The CDR3 sequence is 14 residues long. The CDR3 coding sequence is TGTGCCTGGAATTCCCGGGACAGGAACACTGAAGCTTTCTTT. This translates into CAWNSRDRNTEAFF. Combining the CDR3 with reference TRBV30 and TRBJ1-1 gives the whole variable domain SQTIHQWPATLVQPVGSPLSLECTVEGTSNPNLYWYRQAAGRGLQLLFYSVGIGQISSEVPQNLSASRPQDRQFILSSKKLLLSDSGFYLCAWNSRDRNTEAFFGQGTRLTVV.

The chain employs TRBV10-1 and TRBJ2-7; TRBD1 agrees at 7 bases. The CDR3 is made up of 15 amino acids. Trimming removed 5 bases from V and 5 bases from J; junction bases left unmatched: 12. Germline CDR1 reads WNHNN; CDR2 reads SYGVQD (reference sequence). The CDR3 nucleotides read TGCGCCAGCAGTCCCGTTTGGACAGGTCGAAACGAGCAGTACTTC. Amino acid sequence: CASSPVWTGRNEQYF.

The J gene is TRBJ1-5, the V gene TRBV5-3, with D perhaps TRBD1 (5 bases). TRBV5-3 is noted as an ORF with a role that remains uncertain. The CDR3 is made up of 14 amino acids. Trimming shortened V by 5 bases and J by 0 bases, and 9 bases separated the two germline ends. The CDR3 is CARSSRDSNQPQHF. CDR3 coding DNA: TGTGCCAGAAGTTCCAGGGATAGCAATCAGCCCCAGCATTTT.

The chain is built from TRBV5-6 and TRBJ1-5; 9 positions agree with TRBD1. From germline, CDR1 is SGHDT and CDR2 YYEEEE. Trimming at V came to 7 bases and at J to 3 bases, leaving 8 bases not matched to a gene. The CDR3 covers 15 residues. CDR3 loop: CASRKWTGANQPQHF. CDR3 bases: TGTGCCAGCCGCAAATGGACAGGGGCCAATCAGCCCCAGCATTTT.

The genes are TRBV6-5 and TRBJ2-3; the D is unclear. Germline CDR1 reads MNHEY; CDR2 reads SVGAGI. CDR3 length equals 12 residues. Trimming left V 4 bases short and J 4 bases short, with 6 bases between. Here the CDR3 DNA reads TGTGCCAGCAGTTCTAACGCAGATACGCAGTATTTT. Amino acid sequence: CASSSNADTQYF.

This clone has more than one count but fewer than ten. V gene TRBV29-1 combines with J gene TRBJ2-7; weak D call: TRBD2 (5 bases). Looked up from germline, CDR1 is SQVTM and CDR2 is ANQGSEA. Trimming shortened V by 4 bases and J by 7 bases, and 17 bases separated the two germline ends. The CDR3 spans 13 residues. CDR3 nucleotide sequence: TGCAGCGTTGTGGAGCCCCAAGCGGTTGAGCAGTACTTC. Translation: CSVVEPQAVEQYF.

The chain links TRBV6-5 to TRBJ1-5, with 9 positions matching TRBD1. The germline V gene encodes CDR1 MNHEY and CDR2 SVGAGI. The CDR3 runs 14 residues. J lost 5 bases, V lost 5 bases, and 4 bases had no gene match. In DNA form, the CDR3 reads TGTGCCAGCAGTAGGGGACAGGGCTATCAGCCCCAGCATTTT. It specifies CASSRGQGYQPQHF.

The genes are TRBV7-9 and TRBJ2-5, with TRBD2 matching 7 bases. The CDR3 runs 17 residues. Germline CDR1 is SEHNR and CDR2 is FQNEAQ (reference sequence). J lost 6 bases, V lost 5 bases, and 18 bases had no gene match. DNA for the CDR3: TGTGCCAGCAGCCTACCCGCGGGAGAGGAGACCAAAAAGACCCAGTACTTC. This sequence encodes CASSLPAGEETKKTQYF. The full variable domain, completed using reference TRBV7-9 and TRBJ2-5, is DTGVSQNPRHKITKRGQNVTFRCDPISEHNRLYWYRQTLGQGPEFLTYFQNEAQLEKSRLLSDRFSAERPKGSFSTLEIQRTEQGDSAMYLCASSLPAGEETKKTQYFGPGTRLLVL.

The chain has TRBV18 and TRBJ2-3; no clear D gene. This CDR3 region has 12 residues. The germline gives CDR1 KGHSH, CDR2 LQKENI. With 2 bases removed from V and 6 bases from J, the gap between germline ends came to 6 bases. CDR3 coding DNA: TGTGCCAGCTCACCAATGAGGGATACGCAGTATTTT. Protein: CASSPMRDTQYF.

The V gene is TRBV6-5, the J gene TRBJ2-7, with TRBD2 matching 10 bases. V lost 4 bases to trimming and J lost 4 bases; unmatched junction nucleotides: 10. Germline values: CDR1 MNHEY, CDR2 SVGAGI. The CDR3 spans 16 residues. CDR3 DNA: TGTGCCAGCAGTTCCCCGGGGGCTAGCGGGAGTTACGAGCAGTACTTC. It translates to CASSSPGASGSYEQYF.

The V call is TRBV11-3, the J call TRBJ2-2; TRBD2 matches 9 bases. V gave up 4 bases and J gave up 0 bases; unmatched junction bases: 6. The CDR3 is made up of 17 amino acids. Germline CDR1 SGHNT, CDR2 YENEEA. The CDR3 DNA reads as TGTGCCAGCAGCTCCAAGCGGGAGGACGCGAACACCGGGGAGCTGTTTTTT. This gives the protein CASSSKREDANTGELFF. Full variable domain (remainder filled in from reference TRBV11-3 and TRBJ2-2): EAGVVQSPRYKIIEKKQPVAFWCNPISGHNTLYWYLQNLGQGPELLIRYENEEAVDDSQLPKDRFSAERLKGVDSTLKIQPAELGDSAVYLCASSSKREDANTGELFFGEGSRLTVL.

The chain combines TRBV5-4 with TRBJ2-4, with TRBD2 matching over 11 bases. The CDR3 has 16 amino acids. The junction had 8 bases not matched to a gene; V was cut back by 2 bases and J by 7 bases. The germline CDR1 and CDR2 sequences are SGHNT and YYREEE (reference sequence). CDR3 in DNA: TGTGCCAGCAGCTTAGGTGGTAGCGGGAGGGTGAACATTCAGTACTTC. Translating it yields CASSLGGSGRVNIQYF. The entire variable domain, with the rest obtained from reference TRBV5-4 and TRBJ2-4, is as follows: ETGVTQSPTHLIKTRGQQVTLRCSSQSGHNTVSWYQQALGQGPQFIFQYYREEENGRGNFPPRFSGLQFPNYSSELNVNALELDDSALYLCASSLGGSGRVNIQYFGAGTRLSVL.